These T cell receptor beta chains were read from a single sample in a study of regulatory T cells in long-lasting Graves disease. One entry per CDR3 protein, called by TCRdb with MiXCR from the multiplex PCR reads. The table shows some 600,000 distinct CDR3 sequences, with about 15% occurring only once. These same records also appear under a second study, on T cells in Graves' hyperthyroidism and ophthalmopathy.

Sequenced material: peripheral blood mononuclear cells (PBMCs), taken at new diagnosis, from a patient treated with antithyroid drugs. The receptors come from a man younger than 35 with Graves disease. The CDR3 runs from the conserved cysteine through the conserved F or W. D genes are given only for firm matches. Only part of the rows carry a size: once, few, many, or a class if the clone is expanded.

cdr3_length	d_call	v_call	j_call	clone_size	cdr3_nt	cdr3_aa
13	-	TRBV7-9	TRBJ2-5	many	TGTGCCAGCAGCTGGAACGGCCGAGAGACCCAGTACTTC	CASSWNGRETQYF
14	-	TRBV6-1	TRBJ2-2	many	TGTGCCAGCAGTCGGACTGAGAACACCGGGGAGCTGTTTTTT	CASSRTENTGELFF
17	-	TRBV3-1	TRBJ2-1	many	TGTGCCAGCAGCCCGCGACTCCCAGCGGGCCCCTACAATGAGCAGTTCTTC	CASSPRLPAGPYNEQFF
13	-	TRBV20-1	TRBJ1-4	few	TGCAGTGCCCCGGCGGTTTTAGATGAAAAACTGTTTTTT	CSAPAVLDEKLFF
15	-	TRBV3-1	TRBJ1-4	few	TGTGCCAGCAGCCAAGGGCTACAGGCGACCGAAAAACTGTTTTTT	CASSQGLQATEKLFF
15	-	TRBV5-1	TRBJ2-1	many	TGCGCCAGCAGCTTTTTTCCAGGGGAGTCAAATGAGCAGTTCTTC	CASSFFPGESNEQFF
13	-	TRBV10-3	TRBJ2-7	few	TGTGCCATCAGTACCCGGGACAACTACGAGCAGTACTTC	CAISTRDNYEQYF
18	TRBD2	TRBV12-3/TRBV12-4	TRBJ2-3	many	TGTGCCAGCAGTTTAGCGGGGACTAGCGGGAGGGCCGGAGATACGCAGTATTTT	CASSLAGTSGRAGDTQYF
17	TRBD1	TRBV28	TRBJ2-1	-	TGTGCCAGCAGTTTATTACCAGGGGGCCAAAAATACAATGAGCAGTTCTTC	CASSLLPGGQKYNEQFF
14	TRBD1	TRBV19	TRBJ2-5	many	TGTGCCAGTAGTTCTTCGGGACAGGGGGCGGTGGAGTACTTC	CASSSSGQGAVEYF
16	TRBD2	TRBV13	TRBJ2-1	many	TGTGCCAGCAGCTCGCCCGGGGGGGGCGCCTACAATGAGCAGTTCTTC	CASSSPGGGAYNEQFF
14	-	TRBV12-3/TRBV12-4	TRBJ2-1	-	TGCGCCAGCAGTGAGCTGACTAACTACAATGAGCAGTTCTTC	CASSELTNYNEQFF
18	-	TRBV6-5	TRBJ1-6	-	TGTGCCAGCAGTTACTCCGCAGCCTTGAGCTCCTATAATTCACCCCTCCACTTT	CASSYSAALSSYNSPLHF
16	-	TRBV12-3/TRBV12-4	TRBJ1-5	few	TGTGCCAGCAGTTTTAGGGGGGCTTATAGCAATCAGCCCCAGCATTTT	CASSFRGAYSNQPQHF
15	-	TRBV7-9	TRBJ2-1	many	TGTGCCAGCAGCCCTCGGAGGAGGTCCTACAATGAGCAGTTCTTC	CASSPRRRSYNEQFF
14	-	TRBV28	TRBJ2-2	many	TGTGCCACCCAACGACAGAGAAACACCGGGGAGCTGTTTTTT	CATQRQRNTGELFF
13	-	TRBV30	TRBJ2-7	-	TGTGCCTGGAGTACCGGGACCTCCTACGAGCAGTACTTC	CAWSTGTSYEQYF
17	TRBD1	TRBV28	TRBJ2-1	many	TGTGCCAGCAGCTTCCCGCCGACCGGACAGGGGTTTGTGGAGCAGTTCTTC	CASSFPPTGQGFVEQFF
15	-	TRBV27	TRBJ2-5	few	TGTGCCAGCGGCTATCCCGTGGGCCCCCAAGAGACCCAGTACTTC	CASGYPVGPQETQYF
17	TRBD1	TRBV7-9	TRBJ2-7	many	TGTGCCAGCAGCGACAAACTGACAGGGGGATCTTTCTACGAGCAGTACTTC	CASSDKLTGGSFYEQYF
12	-	TRBV19	TRBJ2-1	-	TGTGCCAGTAGTATGGCTCTCAATGAGCAGTTCTTC	CASSMALNEQFF